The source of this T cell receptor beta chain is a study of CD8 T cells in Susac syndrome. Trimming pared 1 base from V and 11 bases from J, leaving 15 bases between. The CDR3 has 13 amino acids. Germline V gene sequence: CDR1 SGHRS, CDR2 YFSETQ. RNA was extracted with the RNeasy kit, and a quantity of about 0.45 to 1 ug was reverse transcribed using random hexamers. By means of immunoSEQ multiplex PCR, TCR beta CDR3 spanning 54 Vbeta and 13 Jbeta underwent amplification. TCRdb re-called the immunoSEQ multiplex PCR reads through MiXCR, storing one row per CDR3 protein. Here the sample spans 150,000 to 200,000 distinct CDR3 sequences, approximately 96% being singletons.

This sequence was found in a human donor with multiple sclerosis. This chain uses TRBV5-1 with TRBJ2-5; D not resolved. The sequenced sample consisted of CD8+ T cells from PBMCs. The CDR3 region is CASSLFARVLQYF. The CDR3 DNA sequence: TGCGCCAGCAGCTTGTTTGCTCGGGTTTTGCAGTACTTC.